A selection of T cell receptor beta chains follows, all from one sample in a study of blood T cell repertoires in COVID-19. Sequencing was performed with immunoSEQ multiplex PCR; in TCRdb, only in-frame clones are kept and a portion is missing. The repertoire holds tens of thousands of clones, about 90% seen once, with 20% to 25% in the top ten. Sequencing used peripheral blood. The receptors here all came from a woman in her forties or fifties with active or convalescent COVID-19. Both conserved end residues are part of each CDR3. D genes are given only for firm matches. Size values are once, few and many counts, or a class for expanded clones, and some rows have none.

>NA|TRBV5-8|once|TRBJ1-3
CAVSKSSGNTIYF
TGTGCCGTTTCTAAATCCTCTGGAAACACCATATATTTT
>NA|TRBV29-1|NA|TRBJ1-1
CSGGRQALRGSEAFF
TGCAGCGGAGGGAGGCAGGCACTGAGAGGATCGGAAGCTTTCTTT
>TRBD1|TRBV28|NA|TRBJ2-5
CASSFPHRGRGSGETQYF
TGTGCCAGCAGTTTTCCCCACAGGGGGCGCGGAAGTGGGGAGACCCAGTACTTC
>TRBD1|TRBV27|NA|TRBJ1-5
CASSSGQVLHQPQHF
TGTGCCAGCAGTTCCGGACAGGTCCTCCATCAGCCCCAGCATTTT
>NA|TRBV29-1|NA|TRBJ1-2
CSALFTVVYGYTF
TGCAGCGCCTTATTTACAGTGGTCTATGGCTACACCTTC
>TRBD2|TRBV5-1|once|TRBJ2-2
CASSLAMREPDTGELFF
TGCGCCAGCAGCTTGGCCATGCGGGAGCCGGACACCGGGGAGCTGTTTTTT
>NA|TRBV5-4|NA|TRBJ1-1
CASSYDGSEAFF
TGTGCCAGCAGCTACGATGGTAGTGAAGCTTTCTTT
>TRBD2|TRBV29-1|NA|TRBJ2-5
CSVDELAGAGGVETQYF
TGCAGCGTTGATGAGCTAGCGGGAGCAGGGGGAGTAGAGACCCAGTACTTC
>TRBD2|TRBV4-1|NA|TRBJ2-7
CASSQLPGLAYEQYF
TGCGCCAGCAGCCAACTGCCGGGACTAGCGTACGAGCAGTACTTC
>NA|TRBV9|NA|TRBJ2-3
CASSVAGRSADTQYF
TGTGCCAGCAGCGTAGCCGGGAGAAGCGCAGATACGCAGTATTTT
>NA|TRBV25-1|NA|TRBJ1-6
CASSRVTGSSPLHF
TGTGCCAGCAGTCGCGTGACGGGGAGTTCACCCCTCCACTTT
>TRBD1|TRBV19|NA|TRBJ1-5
CASSISRGRNQPQHF
TGTGCCAGTAGTATTAGTAGGGGGCGCAATCAGCCCCAGCATTTT
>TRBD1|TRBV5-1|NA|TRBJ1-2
CASSMTGQGEDGYTF
TGCGCCAGCAGCATGACGGGACAGGGAGAGGATGGCTACACCTTC
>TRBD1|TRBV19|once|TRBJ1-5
CASSWTGSNQPQHF
TGTGCCAGTAGTTGGACAGGAAGCAATCAGCCCCAGCATTTT
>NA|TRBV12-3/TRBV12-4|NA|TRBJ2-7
CASSPHPYEQYF
TGTGCCAGCAGTCCACACCCCTACGAGCAGTACTTC
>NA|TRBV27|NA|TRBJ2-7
CASSLFAGYEQYF
TGTGCCAGCAGTTTATTTGCGGGCTACGAGCAGTACTTC
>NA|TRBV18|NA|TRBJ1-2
CASSRQNYGYTF
TGTGCCAGCTCAAGACAGAACTATGGCTACACCTTC
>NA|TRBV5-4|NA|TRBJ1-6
CASSLEGGASPLHF
TGTGCCAGCAGCTTGGAAGGGGGGGCCTCACCCCTCCACTTT
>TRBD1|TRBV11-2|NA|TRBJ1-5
CASSFNPTGVQPQHF
TGTGCCAGCAGCTTTAACCCCACAGGGGTTCAGCCCCAGCATTTT
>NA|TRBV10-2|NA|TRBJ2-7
CASSEWARAYEQYF
TGCGCCAGCAGTGAGTGGGCCAGGGCCTACGAGCAGTACTTC
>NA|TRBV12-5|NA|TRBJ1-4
CASGLHREKLKELFF
TGTGCTAGTGGTTTGCACAGGGAGAAACTCAAGGAACTGTTTTTT
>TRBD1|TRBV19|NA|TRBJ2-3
CASSISTGPRDTQYF
TGTGCCAGTAGTATCTCGACAGGGCCGAGGGATACGCAGTATTTT
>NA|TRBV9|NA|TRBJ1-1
CASSVEGGVETEAFF
TGTGCCAGCAGCGTAGAAGGAGGGGTTGAGACTGAAGCTTTCTTT
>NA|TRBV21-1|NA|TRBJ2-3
CATPARRSSTDTQYF
TGTGCCACCCCGGCCCGACGGAGTAGCACAGATACGCAGTATTTT
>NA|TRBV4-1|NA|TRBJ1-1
CASSQEFRQGFMNTEAFF
TGCGCCAGCAGCCAAGAGTTTCGGCAGGGATTCATGAACACTGAAGCTTTCTTT
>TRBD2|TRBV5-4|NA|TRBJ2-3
CASSLGTSGSSTDTQYF
TGTGCCAGCAGCTTGGGGACTAGCGGGAGTAGCACAGATACGCAGTATTTT
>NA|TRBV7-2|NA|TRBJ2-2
CASSLALATGELFF
TGTGCCAGCAGCTTAGCGTTAGCCACCGGGGAGCTGTTTTTT
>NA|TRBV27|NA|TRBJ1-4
CASSLVGGVLNEKLFF
TGTGCCAGCAGTTTGGTAGGGGGAGTGCTCAATGAAAAACTGTTTTTT
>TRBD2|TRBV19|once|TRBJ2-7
CASSMIQREGLGVTSLKEQYF
TGTGCCAGTAGTATGATCCAGCGGGAGGGGCTTGGGGTAACTTCTTTGAAAGAGCAGTACTTC
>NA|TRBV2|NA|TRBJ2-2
CASSFITGELFF
TGTGCCAGCAGTTTCATCACCGGGGAGCTGTTTTTT
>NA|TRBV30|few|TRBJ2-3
CAWSLAATSTDTQYF
TGTGCCTGGAGTTTAGCGGCAACCTCCACAGATACGCAGTATTTT
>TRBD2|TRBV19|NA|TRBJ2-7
CASSIGREGEQYF
TGTGCCAGTAGTATAGGGCGGGAGGGCGAGCAGTACTTC
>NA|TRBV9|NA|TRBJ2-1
CASSVANEQFF
TGTGCCAGCAGCGTAGCTAATGAGCAGTTCTTC
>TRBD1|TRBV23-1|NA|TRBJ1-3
CASRGQGVGNTIYF
TGCGCCAGCAGGGGACAGGGGGTAGGAAACACCATATATTTT
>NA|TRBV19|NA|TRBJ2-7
CASSVAAGEQYF
TGTGCCAGTAGTGTTGCCGCGGGGGAGCAGTACTTC
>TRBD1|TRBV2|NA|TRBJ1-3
CASSAGGGIGNTIYF
TGTGCCAGCAGTGCAGGGGGAGGAATTGGAAACACCATATATTTT
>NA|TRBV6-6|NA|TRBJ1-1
CASSYSRERGNTEAFF
TGTGCCAGCAGTTACTCGAGAGAAAGGGGGAACACTGAAGCTTTCTTT
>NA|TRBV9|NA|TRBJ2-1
CASSAPGSYNEQFF
TGTGCCAGCAGCGCCCCCGGGAGCTACAATGAGCAGTTCTTC
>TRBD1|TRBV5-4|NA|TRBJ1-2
CASSPGTGGLEGYTF
TGTGCCAGCAGCCCCGGGACAGGGGGCCTAGAAGGCTACACCTTC
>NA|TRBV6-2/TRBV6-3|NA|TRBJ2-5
CASSLSGLQETQYF
TGTGCCAGCAGTCTTTCGGGGTTACAAGAGACCCAGTACTTC
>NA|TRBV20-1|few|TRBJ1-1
CSASPGNTEAFF
TGCAGTGCTAGTCCGGGAAACACTGAAGCTTTCTTT
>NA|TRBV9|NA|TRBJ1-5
CASSGGQINQPQHF
TGTGCCAGCAGCGGAGGACAGATCAATCAGCCCCAGCATTTT
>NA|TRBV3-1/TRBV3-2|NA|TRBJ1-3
CASSQWQGLRNTIYF
TGTGCCAGCAGCCAATGGCAGGGCTTAAGAAACACCATATATTTT
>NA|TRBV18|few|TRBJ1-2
CASSPPQGIWGYTF
TGTGCCAGCTCACCGCCCCAGGGAATTTGGGGCTACACCTTC
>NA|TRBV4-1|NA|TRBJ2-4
CASSPRLYRSLAKNIQYF
TGCGCCAGCAGCCCTCGATTGTACAGGTCTCTAGCCAAAAACATTCAGTACTTC
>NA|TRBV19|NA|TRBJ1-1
CASSINSMNTEAFF
TGTGCCAGTAGTATTAACAGCATGAACACTGAAGCTTTCTTT
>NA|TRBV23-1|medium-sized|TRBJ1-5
CASSQRGHHNQPQHF
TGCGCCAGCAGTCAACGGGGACATCACAATCAGCCCCAGCATTTT
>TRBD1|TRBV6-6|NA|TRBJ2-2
CASSLGTVNTGELFF
TGTGCCAGCAGCCTTGGGACAGTGAACACCGGGGAGCTGTTTTTT
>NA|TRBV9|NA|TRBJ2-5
CASSVGDTMRDQYF
TGTGCCAGCAGCGTAGGGGACACCATGAGGGACCAGTACTTC
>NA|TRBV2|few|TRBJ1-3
CASSSGSSGNTIYF
TGTGCCAGCAGTAGCGGGAGCTCTGGAAACACCATATATTTT
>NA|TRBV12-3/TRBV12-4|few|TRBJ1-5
CASSWAFNQPQHF
TGTGCCAGCAGTTGGGCCTTCAATCAGCCCCAGCATTTT
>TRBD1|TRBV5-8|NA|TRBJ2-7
CASSLAIQGDEQYF
TGTGCCAGCAGTTTGGCGATACAGGGGGACGAGCAGTACTTC
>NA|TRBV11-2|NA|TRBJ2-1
CASTPTGSYNEQFF
TGTGCCAGCACCCCGACAGGCTCCTACAATGAGCAGTTCTTC
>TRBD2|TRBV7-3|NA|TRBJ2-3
CASSLTGSGRSADTQYF
TGTGCCAGCAGCTTAACGGGGAGCGGGAGGTCCGCAGATACGCAGTATTTT
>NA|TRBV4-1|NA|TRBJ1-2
CASSQGVGLGYTF
TGCGCCAGCAGCCAGGGCGTCGGTTTGGGCTACACCTTC
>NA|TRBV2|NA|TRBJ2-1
CASSDTMNEQFF
TGTGCCAGCAGCGATACTATGAATGAGCAGTTCTTC
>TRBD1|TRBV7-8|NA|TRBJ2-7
CASSSGQGAYEQYF
TGTGCCAGCAGCTCGGGACAGGGGGCCTACGAGCAGTACTTC
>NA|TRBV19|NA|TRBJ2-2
CASSMTGEVIGYTGELFF
TGTGCCAGTAGTATGACCGGGGAGGTCATCGGGTACACCGGGGAGCTGTTTTTT